This TCR beta chain was identified during a study of blood T cell repertoires in COVID-19. Across the whole study: T cells, B-cell-depleted T cells, or PBMCs provided the cDNA or gDNA that served as material.

How the authors handled the data: Cell counts per sample came from amplifying reference gene primers. Assay used: immunoSEQ multiplex PCR; TCRdb lists only in-frame clones, some missing. The V and J calls and clone size are taken from that table; D and trimming were inferred from the DNA. Of hundreds of thousands of clones listed, 75% to 85% are singletons. The germline V gene has CDR1 MRHNA and CDR2 SNTAGT. Trimming took 4 bases from V and 2 from J; bases not matched to a gene: 4. This CDR3 spans 16 amino acids. The sequence derives from a man aged 50-59 years with COVID-19, enrolled during active disease. This sequence joins TRBV6-4 and TRBJ2-2, with 10 bases aligning to TRBD2. The specimen sequenced was peripheral blood. This CDR3 reads CASSASGGQNTGELFF. CDR3 nucleotides: TGTGCCAGCAGTGCTAGCGGGGGCCAAAACACCGGGGAGCTGTTTTTT.